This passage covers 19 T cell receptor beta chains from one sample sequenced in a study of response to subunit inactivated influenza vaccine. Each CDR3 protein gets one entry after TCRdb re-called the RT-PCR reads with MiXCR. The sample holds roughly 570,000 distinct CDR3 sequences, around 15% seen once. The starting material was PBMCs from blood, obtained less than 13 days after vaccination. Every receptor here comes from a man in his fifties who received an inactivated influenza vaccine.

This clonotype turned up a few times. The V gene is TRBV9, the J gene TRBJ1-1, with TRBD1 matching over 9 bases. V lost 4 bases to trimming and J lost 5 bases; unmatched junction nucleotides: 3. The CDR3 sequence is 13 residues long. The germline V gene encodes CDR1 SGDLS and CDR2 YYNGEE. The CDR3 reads CASSYGQGTEAFF. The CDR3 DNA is TGTGCCAGCAGCTATGGACAGGGGACTGAAGCTTTCTTT.

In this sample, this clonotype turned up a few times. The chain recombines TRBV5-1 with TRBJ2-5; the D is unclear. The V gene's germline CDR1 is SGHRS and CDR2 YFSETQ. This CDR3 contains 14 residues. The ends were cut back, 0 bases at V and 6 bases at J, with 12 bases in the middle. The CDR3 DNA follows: TGCGCCAGCAGCTTGGATCTAGGGTTGAAGACCCAGTACTTC. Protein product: CASSLDLGLKTQYF.

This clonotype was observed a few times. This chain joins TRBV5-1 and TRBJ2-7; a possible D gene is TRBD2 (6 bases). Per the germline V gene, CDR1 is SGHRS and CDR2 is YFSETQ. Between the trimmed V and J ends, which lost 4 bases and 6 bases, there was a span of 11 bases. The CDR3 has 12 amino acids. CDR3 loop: CASSDQGGEQYF. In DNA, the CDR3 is TGCGCCAGCAGCGACCAGGGAGGCGAGCAGTACTTC.

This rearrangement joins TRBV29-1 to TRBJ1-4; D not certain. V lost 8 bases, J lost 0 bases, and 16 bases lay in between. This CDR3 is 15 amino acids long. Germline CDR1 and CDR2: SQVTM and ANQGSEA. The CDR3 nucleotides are TGCAGCTGCTCTGAATCGCAGACAACTAATGAAAAACTGTTTTTT. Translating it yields CSCSESQTTNEKLFF.

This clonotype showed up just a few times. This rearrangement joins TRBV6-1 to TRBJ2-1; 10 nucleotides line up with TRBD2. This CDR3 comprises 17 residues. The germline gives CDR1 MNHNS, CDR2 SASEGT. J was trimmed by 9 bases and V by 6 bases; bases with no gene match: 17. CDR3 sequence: CASSPSGGARSRGEQFF. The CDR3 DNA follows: TGTGCCAGCAGCCCGAGCGGGGGGGCCAGGTCCCGCGGTGAGCAGTTCTTC.

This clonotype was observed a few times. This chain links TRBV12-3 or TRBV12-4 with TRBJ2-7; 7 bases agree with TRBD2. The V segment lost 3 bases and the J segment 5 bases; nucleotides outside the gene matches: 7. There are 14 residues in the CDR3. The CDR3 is CASSLSGGRHEQYF. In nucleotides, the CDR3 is TGTGCCAGCAGTTTGTCGGGGGGTAGGCACGAGCAGTACTTC.

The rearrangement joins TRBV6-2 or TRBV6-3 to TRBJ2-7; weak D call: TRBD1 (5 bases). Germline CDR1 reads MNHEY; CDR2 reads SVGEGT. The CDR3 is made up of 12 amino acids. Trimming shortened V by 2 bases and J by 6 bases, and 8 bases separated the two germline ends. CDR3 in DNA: TGTGCCAGCAGTTACGTTGGGGCCGAGCAGTACTTC. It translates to CASSYVGAEQYF.

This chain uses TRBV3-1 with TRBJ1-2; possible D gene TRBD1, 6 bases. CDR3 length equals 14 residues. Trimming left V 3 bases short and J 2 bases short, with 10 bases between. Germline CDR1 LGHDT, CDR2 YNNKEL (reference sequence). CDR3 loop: CASSQVQGNYGYTF. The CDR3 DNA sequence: TGTGCCAGCAGCCAGGTGCAGGGGAACTATGGCTACACCTTC.

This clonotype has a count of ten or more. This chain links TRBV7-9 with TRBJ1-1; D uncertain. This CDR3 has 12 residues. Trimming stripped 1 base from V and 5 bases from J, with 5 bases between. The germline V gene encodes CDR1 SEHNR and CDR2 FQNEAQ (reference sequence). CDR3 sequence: CASSLGFTEAFF. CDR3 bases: TGTGCCAGCAGCTTAGGATTTACTGAAGCTTTCTTT.

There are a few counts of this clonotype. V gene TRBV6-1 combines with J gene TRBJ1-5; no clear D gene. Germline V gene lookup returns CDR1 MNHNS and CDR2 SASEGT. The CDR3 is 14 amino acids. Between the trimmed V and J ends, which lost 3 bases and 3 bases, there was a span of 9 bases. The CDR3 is CASSEDGYNQPQHF. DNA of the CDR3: TGTGCCAGCAGTGAGGACGGCTACAATCAGCCCCAGCATTTT.

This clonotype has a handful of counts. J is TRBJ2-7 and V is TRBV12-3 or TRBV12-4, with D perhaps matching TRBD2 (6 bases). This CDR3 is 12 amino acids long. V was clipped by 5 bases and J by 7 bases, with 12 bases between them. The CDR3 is CASSPWGEEQYF. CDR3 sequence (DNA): TGTGCCAGCAGTCCCTGGGGGGAGGAGCAGTACTTC.

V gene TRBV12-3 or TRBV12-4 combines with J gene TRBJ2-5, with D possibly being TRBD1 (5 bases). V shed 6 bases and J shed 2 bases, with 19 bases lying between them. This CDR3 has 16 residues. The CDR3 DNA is TGTGCCAGCAGCTTCCTTTGGACATCCAAACAAGAGACCCAGTACTTC. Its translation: CASSFLWTSKQETQYF.

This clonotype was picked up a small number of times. Written as DNA, the CDR3 is TGTGCCAGCAGCTTACAGGGGGGGCATAATTCACCCCTCCACTTT. Its translation: CASSLQGGHNSPLHF. The rearrangement links TRBV7-2 to TRBJ1-6, with TRBD1 matching 7 bases. The CDR3 has 15 residues. After removal of 2 bases from V and 5 bases from J, the junction contained 3 bases not matched to a gene. Germline-derived CDR1 and CDR2 are SGHTA and FQGNSA.

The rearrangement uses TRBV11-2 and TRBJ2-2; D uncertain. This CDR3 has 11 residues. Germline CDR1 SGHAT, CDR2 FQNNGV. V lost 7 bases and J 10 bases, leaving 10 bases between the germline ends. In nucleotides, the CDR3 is TGTGCCAGCACCTCTGGCCAGGAGCTGTTTTTT. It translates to CASTSGQELFF.

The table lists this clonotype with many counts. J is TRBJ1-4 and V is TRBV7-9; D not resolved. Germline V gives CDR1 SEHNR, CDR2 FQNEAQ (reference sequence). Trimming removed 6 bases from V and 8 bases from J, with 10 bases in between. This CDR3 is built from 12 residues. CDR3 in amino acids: CASSEIGEKLFF. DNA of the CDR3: TGTGCCAGCAGTGAGATCGGGGAAAAACTGTTTTTT.

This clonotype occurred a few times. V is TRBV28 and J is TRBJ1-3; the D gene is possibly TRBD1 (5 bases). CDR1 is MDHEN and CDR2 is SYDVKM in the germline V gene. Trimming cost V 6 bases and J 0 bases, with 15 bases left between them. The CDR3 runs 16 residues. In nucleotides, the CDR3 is TGTGCCAGCAGGGCATTACAGGATTACTCTGGAAACACCATATATTTT. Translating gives CASRALQDYSGNTIYF. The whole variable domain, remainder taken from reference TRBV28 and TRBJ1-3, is DVKVTQSSRYLVKRTGEKVFLECVQDMDHENMFWYRQDPGLGLRLIYFSYDVKMKEKGDIPEGYSVSREKKERFSLILESASTNQTSMYLCASRALQDYSGNTIYFGEGSWLTVV.

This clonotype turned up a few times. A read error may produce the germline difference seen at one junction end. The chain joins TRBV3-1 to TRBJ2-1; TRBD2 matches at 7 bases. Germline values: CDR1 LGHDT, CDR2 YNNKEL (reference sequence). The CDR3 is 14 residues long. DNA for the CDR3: TGTGCCAGCAGACAAGCGGGAAGAATAAATGAGCAGTTCTTC. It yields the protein CASRQAGRINEQFF.

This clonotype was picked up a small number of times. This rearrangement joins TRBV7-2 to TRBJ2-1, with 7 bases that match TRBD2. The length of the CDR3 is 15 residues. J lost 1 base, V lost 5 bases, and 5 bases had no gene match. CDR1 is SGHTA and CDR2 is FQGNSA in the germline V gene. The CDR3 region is CASSRGVGSYNEQFF. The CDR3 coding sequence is TGTGCCAGCAGCCGGGGGGTTGGGTCCTACAATGAGCAGTTCTTC.

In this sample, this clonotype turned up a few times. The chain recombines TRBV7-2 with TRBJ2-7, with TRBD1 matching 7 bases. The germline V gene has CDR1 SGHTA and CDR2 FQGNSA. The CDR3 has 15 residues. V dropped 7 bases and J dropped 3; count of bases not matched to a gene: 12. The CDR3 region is CASNRDSRFVYEQYF. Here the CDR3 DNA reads TGTGCCAGCAATAGGGACAGTCGCTTCGTCTACGAGCAGTACTTC.